This section outlines one T cell receptor beta chain sequence together with its context. The data were taken from a study of blood T cells in healthy people across ages. Samples each had at least 6 micrograms of total RNA extracted. Primed by a sample-barcoded 5' primer and a J-beta primer mix, a second PCR proceeded for 7 to 11 cycles. A template-switch adaptor with 12 random nucleotides tagged each cDNA molecule. In TCRdb, the 5' RACE reads were re-called with MiXCR into one record per CDR3 protein. In the table there are approximately 960,000 distinct CDR3 sequences, just under 30% of which are singletons. The germline V gene encodes CDR1 SGHTA and CDR2 FQGNSA. The CDR3 spans 15 residues. V lost 1 base and J 1 base, leaving 10 bases between the germline ends. The same sample was also studied in work on T cells of mothers and their children. Turning to that study: Each mother yielded more than 9 million TCR beta CDR3 reads. Each child yielded a few million reads. Thymic selection, a shaping force on TCR recombination output, acts similarly in related and unrelated pairs.

The receptor was isolated from a woman aged 40 to 50 in good health. The chain carries TRBV7-2 and TRBJ1-2, with D hard to call. The sequenced sample consisted of blood. The CDR3 bases are TGTGCCAGCAGCTTAGAGGCCGATCTTAACTATGGCTACACCTTC. Translated, it gives CASSLEADLNYGYTF.